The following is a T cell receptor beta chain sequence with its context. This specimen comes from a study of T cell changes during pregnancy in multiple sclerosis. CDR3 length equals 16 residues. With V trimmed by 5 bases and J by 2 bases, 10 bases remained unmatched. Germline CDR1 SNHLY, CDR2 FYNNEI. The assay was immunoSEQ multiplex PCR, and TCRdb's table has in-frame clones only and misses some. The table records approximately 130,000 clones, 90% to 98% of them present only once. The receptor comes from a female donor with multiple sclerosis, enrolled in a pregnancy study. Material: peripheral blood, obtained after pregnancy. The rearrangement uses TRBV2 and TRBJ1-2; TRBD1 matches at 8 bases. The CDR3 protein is CASSLTGAGANYGYTF. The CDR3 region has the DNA TGTGCCAGCAGTCTGACAGGGGCAGGGGCGAACTATGGCTACACCTTC.